This T cell receptor beta chain originates from a study of T cells in Graves' hyperthyroidism and ophthalmopathy. This clonotype showed up many times. The CDR3 is 12 residues long. Germline loops: CDR1 SQVTM, CDR2 ANQGSEA. Deletions cut 4 bases from V and 7 bases from J, with 10 bases between. Amplified TCR beta CDR3 regions derived from RNA transcripts. First-round RT-PCR targeting the TCR CDR3 was performed with the HTBI primer set. TCRdb re-called the multiplex PCR reads with MiXCR, one entry per CDR3 protein. Of about 520,000 distinct CDR3 sequences in the sample, around 22% were seen once. PBMCs were collected from a roughly 10 ml volume of fresh peripheral blood.

This chain connects TRBV29-1 to TRBJ2-2; maybe TRBD2 (5 bases). This receptor was obtained from a woman aged 30 to 39 with Graves' ophthalmopathy. Input material: blood. CDR3 nucleotides: TGCAGCGTTGTTACGGCGGGCGGGGAGCTGTTTTTT. This encodes CSVVTAGGELFF.